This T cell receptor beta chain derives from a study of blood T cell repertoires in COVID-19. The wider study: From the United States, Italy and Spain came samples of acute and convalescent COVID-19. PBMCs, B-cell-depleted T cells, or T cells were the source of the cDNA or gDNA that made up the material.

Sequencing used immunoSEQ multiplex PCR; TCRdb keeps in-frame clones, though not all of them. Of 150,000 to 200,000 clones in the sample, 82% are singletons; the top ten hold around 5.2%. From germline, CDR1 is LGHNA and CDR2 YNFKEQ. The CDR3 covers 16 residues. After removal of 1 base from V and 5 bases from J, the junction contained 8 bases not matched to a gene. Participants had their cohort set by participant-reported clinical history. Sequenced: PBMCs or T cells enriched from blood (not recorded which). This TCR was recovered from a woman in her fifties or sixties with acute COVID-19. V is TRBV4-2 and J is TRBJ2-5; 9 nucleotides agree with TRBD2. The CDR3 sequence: CASSQVSDSGSETQYF. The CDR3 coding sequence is TGTGCCAGCAGCCAAGTCTCGGATAGCGGGAGTGAGACCCAGTACTTC.